Reported below is one T cell receptor beta chain. Seattle-derived patients entered the study during active infection and were followed longitudinally. This sample was taken from a study of blood T cell repertoires in COVID-19. Study details: T cells, B-cell-depleted T cells, or PBMCs provided the cDNA or gDNA that served as material.

As processed by the authors: Reference gene primer amplification yielded estimated nucleated cell counts. Here immunoSEQ multiplex PCR was the method, and the copy in TCRdb shows in-frame clones only, minus some. V and J calls and clone size are given by that table; D and trimming were obtained from the DNA. This sample has 250,000 to 400,000 clones; almost 90% occur once, and the top ten carry roughly 2.9%. This sequence originates from a woman younger than 45 with COVID-19, enrolled during active disease. Sequencing was performed on peripheral blood.

For the CDR3, the DNA is TGTGCCAGCAGCCCCACAGGGGGCGGCACTGAAGCTTTCTTT. Residues: CASSPTGGGTEAFF. This rearrangement joins TRBV7-9 to TRBJ1-1; 9 bases align to TRBD1. From germline, CDR1 is SEHNR and CDR2 FQNEAQ (reference sequence). V gave up 5 bases and J gave up 4 bases; unmatched junction bases: 5. This CDR3 is built from 14 residues.